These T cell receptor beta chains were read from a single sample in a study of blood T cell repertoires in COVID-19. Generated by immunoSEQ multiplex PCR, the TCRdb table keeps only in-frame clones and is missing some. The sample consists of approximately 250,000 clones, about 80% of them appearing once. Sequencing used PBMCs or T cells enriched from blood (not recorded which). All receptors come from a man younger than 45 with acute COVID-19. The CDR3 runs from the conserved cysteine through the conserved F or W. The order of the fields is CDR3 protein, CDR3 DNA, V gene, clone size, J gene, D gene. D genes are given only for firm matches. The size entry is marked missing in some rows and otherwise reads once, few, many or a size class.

CATRADNQETQYF TGTGCCACCAGGGCTGATAACCAAGAGACCCAGTACTTC TRBV24-1 - TRBJ2-5 -
CASSGESWSGPQHF TGTGCCAGCAGCGGAGAGTCCTGGTCGGGGCCCCAGCATTTT TRBV6-5 - TRBJ1-5 -
CASLTGAAEAFF TGTGCCAGCCTTACAGGGGCCGCTGAAGCTTTCTTT TRBV28 - TRBJ1-1 TRBD1
CASSFAAVRAGEQFF TGTGCCAGCAGCTTCGCGGCGGTGAGGGCGGGGGAGCAGTTCTTC TRBV7-9 few TRBJ2-1 -
CASSLGGDFDEQFF TGTGCCAGCAGCCTTGGGGGGGATTTCGATGAGCAGTTCTTC TRBV5-1 - TRBJ2-1 TRBD2
CASSSPNQPQHF TGTGCCAGCAGCTCTCCCAATCAGCCCCAGCATTTT TRBV7-3 once TRBJ1-5 -
CASSPTPGQASSPLHF TGTGCCAGCAGTCCAACTCCGGGACAGGCAAGTTCACCCCTCCACTTT TRBV27 few TRBJ1-6 TRBD1
CASSGRGWTGELFF TGTGCCAGCAGTGGCCGGGGATGGACCGGGGAGCTGTTTTTT TRBV25-1 - TRBJ2-2 -
CASSNSYQPQHF TGTGCCAGCAGTAACAGTTATCAGCCCCAGCATTTT TRBV11-2 - TRBJ1-5 -
CASSRNWEELFF TGTGCCAGTAGTCGAAACTGGGAGGAGCTTTTCTTC TRBV19 - TRBJ2-1 -
CASSEGTPFSNQPQHF TGTGCCAGCAGTGAAGGGACACCCTTTAGCAATCAGCCCCAGCATTTT TRBV2 - TRBJ1-5 -
CASSPDRNQPQHF TGTGCCAGCAGCCCAGACAGGAATCAGCCCCAGCATTTT TRBV7-3 - TRBJ1-5 -
CASSRHPGQNTGELFF TGTGCCAGCAGCCGGCACCCGGGACAGAACACCGGGGAGCTGTTTTTT TRBV3-1/TRBV3-2 - TRBJ2-2 -
CASSRETGGGRAFF TGTGCCAGCAGCCGTGAGACAGGGGGCGGGAGGGCTTTCTTT TRBV7-9 - TRBJ1-1 TRBD1
CASRPRGPVEAFF TGTGCCAGCAGGCCCAGGGGGCCGGTTGAAGCTTTCTTT TRBV12-3/TRBV12-4 few TRBJ1-1 TRBD1
CATSLEGTNTEAFF TGTGCCACCTCTTTGGAGGGGACGAACACTGAAGCTTTCTTT TRBV19 - TRBJ1-1 -
CASRSGGEGGYTF TGTGCCAGCAGAAGTGGAGGGGAGGGTGGCTACACCTTC TRBV12-3/TRBV12-4 - TRBJ1-2 -
CASATGVNSPLHF TGCGCCAGTGCGACAGGGGTCAATTCACCCCTCCACTTT TRBV5-1 - TRBJ1-6 TRBD1
CASRGLAANQETQYF TGTGCCAGTAGGGGACTAGCGGCTAACCAAGAGACCCAGTACTTC TRBV19 - TRBJ2-5 TRBD2
CASSLGSGPNQPQHF TGTGCCAGCAGTCTCGGGAGCGGGCCCAATCAGCCCCAGCATTTT TRBV9 - TRBJ1-5 -
CASSFMGQLNTEAFF TGTGCCAGCAGCTTCATGGGACAGCTGAACACTGAAGCTTTCTTT TRBV5-4 - TRBJ1-1 TRBD1
CASSIDKGAYPYTF TGTGCCAGCAGCATCGACAAGGGGGCGTACCCCTACACCTTC TRBV5-1 once TRBJ1-2 TRBD1
CASSPNPGQNSPLHF TGTGCCAGCTCACCGAATCCGGGACAGAATTCACCCCTCCACTTT TRBV18 - TRBJ1-6 TRBD1
CASRPRGGNTEAFF TGTGCCAGCAGACCCCGAGGGGGCAACACTGAAGCTTTCTTT TRBV27 few TRBJ1-1 TRBD1
CASSLEQGLAGPGAKNIQYF TGTGCCAGCAGCTTAGAGCAGGGACTAGCGGGCCCGGGCGCCAAAAACATTCAGTACTTC TRBV11-3 - TRBJ2-4 TRBD2
CASRIHDSAKNIQYF TGTGCCAGCAGAATACACGACTCAGCCAAAAACATTCAGTACTTC TRBV28 - TRBJ2-4 -
CASSSLGGMNTEAFF TGTGCCAGCAGCTCCCTGGGAGGGATGAACACTGAAGCTTTCTTT TRBV7-8 - TRBJ1-1 -
CASSQGSQLHQPQHF TGTGCCAGCAGCCAAGGGTCACAGCTCCATCAGCCCCAGCATTTT TRBV4-2 few TRBJ1-5 -
CASSSRDKGNNEQFF TGTGCCAGCAGCTCCCGGGACAAGGGTAACAATGAGCAGTTCTTC TRBV7-7 - TRBJ2-1 -
CASSQGQPNEKLFF TGTGCCAGCAGCCAGGGACAGCCTAATGAAAAACTGTTTTTT TRBV5-6 - TRBJ1-4 TRBD1
CASSLTANTEAFF TGTGCCAGCAGCCTGACAGCCAACACTGAAGCTTTCTTT TRBV12-3/TRBV12-4 once TRBJ1-1 -
CASFVQGFEKLFF TGTGCCAGCTTCGTACAGGGGTTTGAAAAACTGTTTTTT TRBV5-4 - TRBJ1-4 TRBD1
CASSREGDTEAFF TGTGCCAGCTCACGCGAGGGGGACACTGAAGCTTTCTTT TRBV18 - TRBJ1-1 -
CASLGQGAKAGELFF TGTGCCAGCTTGGGACAGGGGGCGAAGGCCGGGGAGCTGTTTTTT TRBV6-5 - TRBJ2-2 TRBD1
CASSQGREYSPLHF TGTGCCAGCAGCCAAGGCAGGGAATATTCACCCCTCCACTTT TRBV14 many TRBJ1-6 -
CASSPGQGGSGYTF TGCGCCAGCAGCCCGGGACAGGGAGGGTCTGGCTACACCTTC TRBV5-1 - TRBJ1-2 TRBD1
CASSHRGQSNEKLFF TGCGCCAGCAGCCATAGGGGGCAATCTAATGAAAAACTGTTTTTT TRBV4-1 - TRBJ1-4 TRBD1
CASSLDTSGGFTDTQYF TGCGCCAGCAGCTTGGATACTAGCGGGGGGTTCACAGATACGCAGTATTTT TRBV5-1 - TRBJ2-3 TRBD2
CASSVAGGLLGYTF TGTGCCAGCAGCGTAGCTGGGGGCCTTCTTGGCTACACCTTC TRBV9 - TRBJ1-2 -
CASSRRNYGYTF TGTGCCAGCAGTCGGAGGAACTATGGCTACACCTTC TRBV6-4 - TRBJ1-2 -
CASSQLSGGPKETQYF TGTGCCAGCAGCCAACTAAGCGGGGGCCCAAAAGAGACCCAGTACTTC TRBV3-1/TRBV3-2 - TRBJ2-5 TRBD2
CASSPSSPGVRETQYF TGTGCCAGCAGCCCCTCTTCACCAGGGGTTCGTGAGACCCAGTACTTC TRBV3-1/TRBV3-2 - TRBJ2-5 -
CASLEWWFDSPLHF TGTGCCAGCCTAGAGTGGTGGTTCGATTCACCCCTCCACTTT TRBV6-5 few TRBJ1-6 -
CASSYYVPRRGQETQYF TGTGCCAGCAGTTACTACGTCCCAAGGAGGGGCCAAGAGACCCAGTACTTC TRBV6-2/TRBV6-3 - TRBJ2-5 -
CASSFSAWEHEQFF TGTGCCAGCAGCTTTAGCGCTTGGGAACATGAGCAGTTCTTC TRBV11-3 - TRBJ2-1 -
CASTSDRFTEAFF TGTGCCAGCACCTCCGACAGGTTCACTGAAGCTTTCTTT TRBV12-3/TRBV12-4 - TRBJ1-1 -
CASRLGGGYNQPQHF TGTGCCAGCAGACTAGGCGGCGGATACAATCAGCCCCAGCATTTT TRBV6-5 - TRBJ1-5 -
CASSLGGWDTEAFF TGTGCCAGCAGCCTGGGCGGGTGGGACACTGAAGCTTTCTTT TRBV11-2 - TRBJ1-1 -
CATGQGFEKLFF TGTGCCACCGGACAGGGGTTTGAAAAACTGTTTTTT TRBV5-5 - TRBJ1-4 TRBD1
CASSLSAGLRVDTEAFF TGTGCCAGCAGTTTGAGCGCGGGGCTGCGAGTGGACACTGAAGCTTTCTTT TRBV28 - TRBJ1-1 -
CASSMDRGAEAFF TGTGCCAGCAGTATGGACAGGGGTGCTGAAGCTTTCTTT TRBV6-5 - TRBJ1-1 TRBD1
CASRPTGGLGETQYF TGTGCCAGCAGGCCTACAGGGGGTCTGGGAGAGACCCAGTACTTC TRBV6-5 - TRBJ2-5 TRBD1
CASSLVRDNGNTIYF TGTGCCAGCAGCTTAGTCAGGGATAACGGAAACACCATATATTTT TRBV7-8 - TRBJ1-3 -